What follows are 8 T cell receptor beta chains derived from one specimen sequenced in a study of T-cell reconstitution after alpha-beta-depleted transplantation in children. Unique molecular identifiers were incorporated during preparation of the TCRbeta library. One entry per CDR3 protein, called by TCRdb with MiXCR from the PCR reads. The table shows about 830,000 distinct CDR3 sequences, with around 15% occurring only once. Sequenced material: PBMCs, mostly from graft donor cells, taken 360 days after TCRalphabeta/CD19-depleted stem cell transplant. These receptors were taken from a male patient younger than 18 who had a stem cell transplant for acute lymphoblastic leukemia, so the T cells may come from the graft donor.

As concerns this clonotype: The missing conserved phenylalanine or tryptophan at the end of this CDR3 makes a read error likely. This sequence joins TRBV5-6 and TRBJ1-1, with unresolved D. The V gene's germline CDR1 is SGHDT and CDR2 YYEEEE. The length of the CDR3 is 14 residues. V dropped 0 bases and J dropped 2 bases, with 8 bases sitting between them. In nucleotides, the CDR3 is TGTGCCAGCAGCTTGGGGCGGCCTAACACTGAAGCTTTCTCT. Residues: CASSLGRPNTEAFS.

This clonotype showed up just a few times. This chain links TRBV27 with TRBJ1-5; D might be TRBD1 (6 bases). CDR1 MNHEY and CDR2 SMNVEV come from the germline V gene (reference sequence). The CDR3 spans 15 residues. The germline V and J ends were trimmed by 5 bases and 4 bases, with 15 bases remaining between them. CDR3 nucleotide sequence: TGTGCCAGCAGTATAGCAGGGGCGCCAAATCAGCCCCAGCATTTT. Translated, it gives CASSIAGAPNQPQHF.

This chain links TRBV7-7 with TRBJ2-7; D is possibly TRBD1 (6 bases). The length of the CDR3 is 13 residues. With 2 bases removed from V and 10 bases from J, the gap between germline ends came to 15 bases. Germline CDR1 SSHAT, CDR2 FNYEAQ (reference sequence). CDR3 coding DNA: TGTGCCAGCAGCTTATCCGGGCAGGGGAAACAGTACTTC. Protein: CASSLSGQGKQYF. The full variable domain, completed using reference TRBV7-7 and TRBJ2-7, is GAGVSQSPRYKVTKRGQDVTLRCDPISSHATLYWYQQALGQGPEFLTYFNYEAQPDKSGLPSDRFSAERPEGSISTLTIQRTEQRDSAMYRCASSLSGQGKQYFGPGTRLTVT.

This clonotype was observed at least ten times. V is TRBV7-9 and J is TRBJ2-2; 7 bases agree with TRBD1. The CDR3 covers 15 residues. Germline V lookup: CDR1 SEHNR, CDR2 FQNEAQ (reference sequence). Trimming removed 6 bases from V and 0 bases from J; junction bases left unmatched: 4. The CDR3 sequence: CASRTTGTNTGELFF. CDR3 DNA sequence: TGTGCCAGCAGAACGACAGGGACGAACACCGGGGAGCTGTTTTTT.

The CDR3 DNA sequence: TGTGCCAGCACCTACAGGGGGTTCACAGATACGCAGTATTTT. It encodes CASTYRGFTDTQYF. The chain couples TRBV27 to TRBJ2-3; 8 bases match TRBD1. The CDR3 consists of 14 residues. The germline V gene encodes CDR1 MNHEY and CDR2 SMNVEV (reference sequence). V dropped 7 bases and J dropped 2; count of bases not matched to a gene: 5.

The chain combines TRBV20-1 with TRBJ2-5, with TRBD2 matching 9 bases. CDR3 length equals 15 residues. J was trimmed by 7 bases and V by 7 bases; bases with no gene match: 16. Looked up from germline, CDR1 is DFQATT and CDR2 is SNEGSKA (reference sequence). CDR3: CSGTQSGRSRGTQYF. In DNA, the CDR3 is TGCAGTGGGACCCAAAGCGGGAGGTCGCGCGGGACCCAGTACTTC.

This clonotype was detected ten times or more. V usage is TRBV7-8 and J usage is TRBJ2-1; possibly TRBD2 for D (5 bases). Germline V lookup: CDR1 SGHVS, CDR2 FQNEAQ. CDR3 length equals 13 residues. V lost 3 bases and J lost 13, with 16 bases in between. The CDR3 coding sequence is TGTGCCAGCAGCTTTACACTGAAGTCGGGACAGTTCTTC. Translated: CASSFTLKSGQFF.

The chain links TRBV20-1 to TRBJ2-7; 14 bases are shared with TRBD2. The CDR3 totals 17 residues. V gave up 0 bases and J gave up 4 bases; unmatched junction bases: 8. Germline V gene lookup returns CDR1 DFQATT and CDR2 SNEGSKA (reference sequence). Here the CDR3 DNA reads TGCAGTGCTAGAGATCTCGGGACTAGCGGGAGTTCTTACGAGCAGTACTTC. Its protein product is CSARDLGTSGSSYEQYF.